The 3 T cell receptor beta chains in this list originate from one sample, sequenced in a study of radiation and T cells in renal cell carcinoma (dated by TCRdb to about 2020). Library prep was done by the immunoSEQ multiplex PCR assay. TCRdb provides this immuneACCESS table in a form limited to in-frame rearrangements. Some clones are lacking; in checked studies, under half of them reflect an unresolved V gene, and why the rest are absent is not known. This sample is represented by tens of thousands of clones; 70% to 80% of them were singletons. In total, the top ten clones hold roughly 7% of the sample. The sample's time point label, decoded: blood 2 weeks post-SBRT. This sample's treatment or condition label indicates: 15 Gy SBRT to primary tumor, nephrectomy 4 weeks later. This material consisted of blood, taken from a patient whose treatment included radiotherapy and nephrectomy. The receptors shown here come from a man in his fifties or sixties with renal cell carcinoma.

This clone came up a few times. The chain recombines TRBV19 with TRBJ2-2; no clear D gene. V was pared by 4 bases and J by 3 bases, with 12 bases between. There are 15 residues in the CDR3. From germline, CDR1 is LNHDA and CDR2 SQIVND (reference sequence). CDR3 residues: CASSTLDRDTGELFF. CDR3 nucleotides: TGTGCCAGTAGTACCTTAGACCGGGACACCGGGGAGCTGTTTTTT.

The J gene is TRBJ2-2, the V gene TRBV5-1; D is tentatively TRBD1 or TRBD2 (5 bases each). The CDR3 runs to 16 residues. V lost 4 bases and J lost 4, with 17 bases in between. The germline V gene encodes CDR1 SGHRS and CDR2 YFSETQ. The CDR3 nucleotides are TGCGCCAGCAGCCGCATGGCGGGTGGGGGCACCGGGGAGCTGTTTTTT. This gives the protein CASSRMAGGGTGELFF.

The chain couples TRBV29-1 to TRBJ1-1, with 9 bases matching TRBD1. The CDR3 is 13 amino acids. With V trimmed by 7 bases and J by 6 bases, 9 bases remained unmatched. Per the germline V gene, CDR1 is SQVTM and CDR2 is ANQGSEA. CDR3 in DNA: TGCAGCGACCTACAGGGGGCAGGCCCTGAAGCTTTCTTT. It is translated as CSDLQGAGPEAFF.